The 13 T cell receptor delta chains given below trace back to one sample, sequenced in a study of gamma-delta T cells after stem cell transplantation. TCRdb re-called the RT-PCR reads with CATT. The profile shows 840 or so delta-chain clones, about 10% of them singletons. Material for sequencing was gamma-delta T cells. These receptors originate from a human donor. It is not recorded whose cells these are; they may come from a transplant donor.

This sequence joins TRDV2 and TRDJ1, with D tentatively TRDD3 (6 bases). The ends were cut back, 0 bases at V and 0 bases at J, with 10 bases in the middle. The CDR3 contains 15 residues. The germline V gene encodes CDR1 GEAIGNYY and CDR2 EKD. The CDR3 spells CACDTGGTDTDKLIF. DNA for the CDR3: TGTGCCTGTGACACCGGGGGGACAGACACCGATAAACTCATCTTT.

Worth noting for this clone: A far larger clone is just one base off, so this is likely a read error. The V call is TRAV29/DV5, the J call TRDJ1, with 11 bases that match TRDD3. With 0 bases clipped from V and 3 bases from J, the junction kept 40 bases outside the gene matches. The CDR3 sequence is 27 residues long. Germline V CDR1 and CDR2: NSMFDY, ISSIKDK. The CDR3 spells CAASEVGFYHLPPYSILGDIVADKLIF. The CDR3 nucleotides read TGTGCAGCAAGCGAGGTTGGTTTCTATCACCTTCCACCATACTCGATACTGGGGGATATTGTAGCCGATAAACTCATCTTT.

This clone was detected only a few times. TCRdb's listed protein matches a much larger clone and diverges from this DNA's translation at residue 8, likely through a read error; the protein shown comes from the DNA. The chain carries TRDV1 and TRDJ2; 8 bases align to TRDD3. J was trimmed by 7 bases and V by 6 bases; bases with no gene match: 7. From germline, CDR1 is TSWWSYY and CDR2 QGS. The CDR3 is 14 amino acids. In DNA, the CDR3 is TGTGCTCTTGGCCGGGGGATAGAAGTAGCACAACTCTTCTTT. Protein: CALGRGIEVAQLFF.

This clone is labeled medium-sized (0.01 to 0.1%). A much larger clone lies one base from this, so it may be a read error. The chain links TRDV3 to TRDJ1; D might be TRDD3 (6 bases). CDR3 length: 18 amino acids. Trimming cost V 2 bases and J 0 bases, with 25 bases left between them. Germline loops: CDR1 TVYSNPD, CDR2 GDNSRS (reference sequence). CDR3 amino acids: CAFPATVNAWGDTDKLIF. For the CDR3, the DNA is TGTGCCTTTCCCGCCACGGTCAATGCCTGGGGTGACACCGATAAACTCATCTTT.

The CDR3 here is CAIGELTSYTKYWGRQVGYYTDKLIF. CDR3 nucleotide sequence: TGTGCGATTGGGGAACTGACTTCCTACACTAAGTACTGGGGGAGACAAGTCGGATATTACACCGATAAACTCATCTTT. V is TRDV1 and J is TRDJ1, with a tentative D call TRDD3 (9 bases). Germline V gives CDR1 TSWWSYY, CDR2 QGS. The CDR3 runs to 26 residues.

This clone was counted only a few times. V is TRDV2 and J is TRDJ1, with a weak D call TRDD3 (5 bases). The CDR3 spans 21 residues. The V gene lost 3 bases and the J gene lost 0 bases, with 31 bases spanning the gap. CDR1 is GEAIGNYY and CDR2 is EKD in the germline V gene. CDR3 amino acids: CACDAISGGVLVFSYTDKLIF. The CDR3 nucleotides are TGTGCCTGTGACGCCATCTCTGGCGGTGTACTGGTGTTTTCGTACACCGATAAACTCATCTTT.

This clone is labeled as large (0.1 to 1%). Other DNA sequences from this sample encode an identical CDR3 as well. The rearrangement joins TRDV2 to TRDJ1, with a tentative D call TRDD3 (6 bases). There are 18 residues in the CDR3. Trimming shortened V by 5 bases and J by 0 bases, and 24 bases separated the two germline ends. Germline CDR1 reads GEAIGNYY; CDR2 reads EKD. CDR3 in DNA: TGTGCCTGTGTGAGTGGCGCCGGATACCGAAAGTACACCGATAAACTCATCTTT. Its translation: CACVSGAGYRKYTDKLIF.

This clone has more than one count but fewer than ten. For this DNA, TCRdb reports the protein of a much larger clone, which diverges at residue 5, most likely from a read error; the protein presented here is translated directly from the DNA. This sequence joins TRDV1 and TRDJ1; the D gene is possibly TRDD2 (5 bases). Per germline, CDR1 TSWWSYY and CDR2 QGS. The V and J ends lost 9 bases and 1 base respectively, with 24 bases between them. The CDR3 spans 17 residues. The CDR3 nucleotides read TGTGCTCTCTCCACACCCTACTCCGCCCCTAGCACCGATAAACTCATCTTT. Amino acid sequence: CALSTPYSAPSTDKLIF.

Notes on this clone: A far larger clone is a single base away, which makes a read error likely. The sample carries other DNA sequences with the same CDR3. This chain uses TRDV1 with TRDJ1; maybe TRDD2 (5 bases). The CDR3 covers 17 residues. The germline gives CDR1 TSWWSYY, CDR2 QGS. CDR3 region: CALSPPYSAPSTDKLIF. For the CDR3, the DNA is TGTGCTCTCTCCCCACCCTACTCCGCCCCTAGCACCGACAAACTCATCTTT.

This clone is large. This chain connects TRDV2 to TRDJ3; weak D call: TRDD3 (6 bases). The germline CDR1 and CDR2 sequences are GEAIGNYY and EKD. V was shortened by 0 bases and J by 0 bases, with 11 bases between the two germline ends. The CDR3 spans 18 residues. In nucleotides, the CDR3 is TGTGCCTGTGACACCTGGGGGTCCAGCTCCTGGGACACCCGACAGATGTTTTTC. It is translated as CACDTWGSSSWDTRQMFF.

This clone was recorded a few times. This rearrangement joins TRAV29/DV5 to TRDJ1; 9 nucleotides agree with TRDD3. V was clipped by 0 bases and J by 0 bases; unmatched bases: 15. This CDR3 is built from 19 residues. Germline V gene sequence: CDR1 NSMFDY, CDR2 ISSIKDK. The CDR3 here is CAASASLTGGLQYTDKLIF. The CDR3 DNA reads TGTGCAGCAAGCGCGTCCCTCACTGGGGGACTCCAGTACACCGATAAACTCATCTTT.

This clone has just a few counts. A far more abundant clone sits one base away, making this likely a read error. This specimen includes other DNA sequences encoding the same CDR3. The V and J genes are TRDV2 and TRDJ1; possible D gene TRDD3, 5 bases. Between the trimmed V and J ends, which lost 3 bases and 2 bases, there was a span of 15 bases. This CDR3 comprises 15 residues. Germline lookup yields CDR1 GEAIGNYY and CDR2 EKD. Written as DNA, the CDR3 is TGTGCCTGTGACTCCCTAGTGGGGAGTACCGATAAACTCATCTTT. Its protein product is CACDSLVGSTDKLIF.

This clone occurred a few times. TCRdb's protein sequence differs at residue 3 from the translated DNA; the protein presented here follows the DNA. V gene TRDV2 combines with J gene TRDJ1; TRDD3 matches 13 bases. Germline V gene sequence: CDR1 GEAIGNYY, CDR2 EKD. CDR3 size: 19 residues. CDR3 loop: CARDTVHTGGYAATDKLIF. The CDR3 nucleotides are TGTGCCCGTGACACCGTACATACTGGGGGATACGCGGCCACCGATAAACTCATCTTT.